The 27 T cell receptor beta chains listed next were all sequenced from one sample in a study of identical twins. One entry per CDR3 protein results from TCRdb running MiXCR on the 5' RACE reads. Here the sample spans more than 400,000 distinct CDR3 sequences, 15% being singletons. The same sample was also studied in work on yellow fever vaccine responses in identical twins.

Sample: CD4+ T cells sorted from blood. The receptors stem from a woman younger than 35 in good health.

This clonotype has only a few counts. The V and J genes are TRBV6-1 and TRBJ2-3; the D gene is possibly TRBD2 (6 bases). CDR3 length: 15 residues. Germline CDR1 MNHNS, CDR2 SASEGT. Deletions cut 0 bases from V and 1 base from J, with 8 bases between. This chain's CDR3 is CASSEALAGTDTQYF. CDR3 DNA sequence: TGTGCCAGCAGTGAAGCATTAGCGGGCACAGATACGCAGTATTTT.

The chain employs TRBV12-5 and TRBJ2-1; D gene unclear. V was shortened by 10 bases and J by 1 base, with 14 bases between the two germline ends. Germline lookup yields CDR1 LGHNT and CDR2 FRNRAP. The CDR3 length is 14 residues. The CDR3, as DNA: TGTGCTACTCCGGTGGGCTGGTCCTACAATGAGCAGTTCTTC. Amino acids: CATPVGWSYNEQFF.

J is TRBJ1-1 and V is TRBV7-9; no reliable D call. Trimming stripped 1 base from V and 5 bases from J, with 20 bases between. The CDR3 covers 17 residues. Germline V gene sequence: CDR1 SEHNR, CDR2 FQNEAQ (reference sequence). CDR3 loop: CASSLGDWRGGGTEAFF. The CDR3 DNA reads as TGTGCCAGCAGCTTAGGAGATTGGCGGGGTGGAGGGACTGAAGCTTTCTTT.

In this sample, this clonotype turned up many times. The chain combines TRBV2 with TRBJ2-5; no firm D call. This CDR3 spans 13 amino acids. Germline V gives CDR1 SNHLY, CDR2 FYNNEI. V lost 8 bases and J lost 4, with 14 bases in between. CDR3 amino acids: CASQFGLGETQYF. Here the CDR3 DNA reads TGTGCCAGCCAGTTCGGGCTTGGAGAGACCCAGTACTTC.

This clonotype was observed a few times. The chain recombines TRBV12-3 or TRBV12-4 with TRBJ2-7; no clear D gene. The CDR3 length is 13 residues. Trimming shortened V by 2 bases and J by 2 bases, and 7 bases separated the two germline ends. CDR3 sequence reads: CASSLSVTYEQYF. CDR3 nucleotide sequence: TGTGCCAGCAGTTTATCGGTAACCTACGAGCAGTACTTC.

The J gene is TRBJ2-3, the V gene TRBV6-4; D possibly corresponds to TRBD1 (5 bases). This CDR3 region has 14 residues. Germline V lookup: CDR1 MRHNA, CDR2 SNTAGT. Between the trimmed V and J ends, which lost 2 bases and 2 bases, there was a span of 8 bases. In DNA form, the CDR3 reads TGTGCCAGCAGTGACGGGGCTCACACAGATACGCAGTATTTT. It specifies CASSDGAHTDTQYF.

This clonotype was picked up many times. The genes are TRBV12-3 or TRBV12-4 and TRBJ1-1; D is possibly TRBD1 (5 bases). This CDR3 spans 13 amino acids. Trimming removed 4 bases at V and 1 base at J, with 7 bases between. The CDR3: CASSYGANTEAFF. The CDR3 bases are TGTGCCAGCAGTTACGGGGCGAACACTGAAGCTTTCTTT.

J is TRBJ1-2 and V is TRBV2, with 12 bases aligning to TRBD1. Germline V gene data show CDR1 as SNHLY and CDR2 as FYNNEI. The CDR3 covers 15 residues. The junction had 3 bases not matched to a gene; V was cut back by 2 bases and J by 5 bases. The DNA for the CDR3 is TGTGCCAGCAGTGAAATGGGACAGGGGGCTTATGGCTACACCTTC. Protein: CASSEMGQGAYGYTF.

This clonotype came up a few times. DNA of the CDR3: TGTGCCAGCAGCTTAGGACATTTCGACGGGAACTATGGCTACACCTTC. Encoded protein: CASSLGHFDGNYGYTF. This rearrangement joins TRBV7-8 to TRBJ1-2; the D is unclear. The CDR3 is 16 residues long. Per germline, CDR1 SGHVS and CDR2 FQNEAQ. V was cut by 1 base and J by 2 bases, with 14 bases left in between.

The rearrangement joins TRBV20-1 to TRBJ1-1; D remains unclear. Trimming stripped 5 bases from V and 5 bases from J, with 12 bases between. Germline-derived CDR1 and CDR2 are DFQATT and SNEGSKA (reference sequence). The CDR3 loop spans 12 amino acids. In nucleotides, the CDR3 is TGCAGTGCTCCCCTCTTAGGAACTGAAGCTTTCTTT. Amino acid sequence: CSAPLLGTEAFF.

The chain employs TRBV20-1 and TRBJ2-7, with TRBD2 matching 9 bases. Germline V gene lookup returns CDR1 DFQATT and CDR2 SNEGSKA (reference sequence). The V gene end was trimmed by 7 bases and the J gene end by 3 bases; junction bases not matched to a gene: 13. CDR3 length: 15 residues. DNA of the CDR3: TGCAGTGTCTTAGTGACTAGCGGCGGGCTCTACGAGCAGTACTTC. It is translated as CSVLVTSGGLYEQYF.

This clonotype occurred many times. The chain employs TRBV7-9 and TRBJ2-1, with TRBD1 matching over 8 bases. J lost 4 bases, V lost 5 bases, and 13 bases had no gene match. The V gene's germline CDR1 is SEHNR and CDR2 FQNEAQ (reference sequence). CDR3 size: 17 residues. DNA for the CDR3: TGTGCCAGCAGCATTGGACAGGGAGACCCCACTTACAATGAGCAGTTCTTC. Translated, it gives CASSIGQGDPTYNEQFF. The full variable domain, with the rest looked up from reference TRBV7-9 and TRBJ2-1, is DTGVSQNPRHKITKRGQNVTFRCDPISEHNRLYWYRQTLGQGPEFLTYFQNEAQLEKSRLLSDRFSAERPKGSFSTLEIQRTEQGDSAMYLCASSIGQGDPTYNEQFFGPGTRLTVL.

Written as DNA, the CDR3 is TGCGCCAGCAGCCCCGGGGACACTCTGGGTCAGCCCCAGCATTTT. Encoded protein: CASSPGDTLGQPQHF. The chain couples TRBV5-1 to TRBJ1-5, with D tentatively TRBD1 (6 bases). CDR3 size: 15 residues. The ends were cut back, 4 bases at V and 6 bases at J, with 17 bases in the middle. CDR1 is SGHRS, CDR2 YFSETQ, per germline.

The rearrangement joins TRBV5-5 to TRBJ2-7; the D gene is possibly TRBD1 (6 bases). V was shortened by 4 bases and J by 5 bases, with 16 bases between the two germline ends. The CDR3 runs to 14 residues. Germline V gene lookup returns CDR1 SGHKS and CDR2 YYEKEE (reference sequence). CDR3: CASSPGGFFDEQYF. DNA for the CDR3: TGTGCCAGCAGCCCTGGGGGCTTCTTCGACGAGCAGTACTTC.

This clonotype came up a few times. The chain carries TRBV7-7 and TRBJ2-1; the D gene is possibly TRBD1 (8 bases). Trimming cost V 5 bases and J 6 bases, with 17 bases left between them. CDR1 is SSHAT and CDR2 is FNYEAQ in the germline V gene (reference sequence). The CDR3 is 15 amino acids. In DNA form, the CDR3 reads TGTGCCAGCAGCCCTGACAGGGGACTATTCAATGAGCAGTTCTTC. It translates to CASSPDRGLFNEQFF.

The V gene is TRBV11-2, the J gene TRBJ2-2; 8 positions match TRBD2. The CDR3 length is 18 residues. Trimming at V came to 5 bases and at J to 6 bases, leaving 17 bases not matched to a gene. Per germline, CDR1 SGHAT and CDR2 FQNNGV. The chain's CDR3 is CASSPPKTSETFAGELFF. The CDR3 region has the DNA TGTGCCAGCAGCCCACCCAAGACTAGCGAGACGTTTGCCGGGGAGCTGTTTTTT.

The genes are TRBV10-3 and TRBJ1-3; 10 positions match TRBD1. V lost 11 bases to trimming and J lost 0 bases; unmatched junction nucleotides: 4. The length of the CDR3 is 14 residues. Germline V CDR1 and CDR2: ENHRY, SYGVKD. The DNA for the CDR3 is TGTGCCGGCGGGACAGGGGCCTCTGGAAACACCATATATTTT. This gives the protein CAGGTGASGNTIYF.

The CDR3 protein is CAAARQEGTSGELFF. CDR3 DNA sequence: TGTGCTGCCGCCCGACAGGAAGGAACGTCCGGGGAGCTGTTTTTT. J is TRBJ2-2 and V is TRBV10-3; a weak D match, TRBD1 (6 bases). Germline CDR1 ENHRY, CDR2 SYGVKD. The CDR3 sequence is 15 residues long.

This chain connects TRBV20-1 to TRBJ2-3; D is possibly TRBD2 (6 bases). Germline loops: CDR1 DFQATT, CDR2 SNEGSKA (reference sequence). V lost 5 bases, J lost 2 bases, and 17 bases lay in between. The CDR3 has 15 residues. The CDR3, as DNA: TGCAGTGCTCCCCCGGGTGGAGGGAACACAGATACGCAGTATTTT. Translation gives CSAPPGGGNTDTQYF.

This clonotype turned up a few times. The chain recombines TRBV6-1 with TRBJ2-5; D might be TRBD2 (5 bases). Looked up from germline, CDR1 is MNHNS and CDR2 is SASEGT. V was trimmed by 10 bases and J by 1 base, leaving 10 bases between them. The CDR3 loop spans 12 amino acids. This CDR3 reads CATLGIQETQYF. The CDR3 nucleotides read TGTGCCACCCTCGGGATCCAAGAGACCCAGTACTTC.

There are a few counts of this clonotype. This chain uses TRBV5-1 with TRBJ2-1; 7 nucleotides agree with TRBD2. Germline V lookup: CDR1 SGHRS, CDR2 YFSETQ. The CDR3 is 17 amino acids. J lost 0 bases, V lost 4 bases, and 10 bases had no gene match. CDR3 sequence (DNA): TGCGCCAGCAGCCTCGGACCGACTAGCCGCTCCTACAATGAGCAGTTCTTC. This sequence encodes CASSLGPTSRSYNEQFF.

J is TRBJ2-3 and V is TRBV28; a weak D match, TRBD1 (7 bases). Per germline, CDR1 MDHEN and CDR2 SYDVKM. The CDR3 is 14 residues long. Trimming cost V 6 bases and J 3 bases, with 13 bases left between them. The CDR3 is CASRLQGGTDTQYF. The CDR3 nucleotides read TGTGCCAGCAGACTTCAGGGGGGAACAGATACGCAGTATTTT. The complete variable domain, with remaining parts taken from reference TRBV28 and TRBJ2-3, reads DVKVTQSSRYLVKRTGEKVFLECVQDMDHENMFWYRQDPGLGLRLIYFSYDVKMKEKGDIPEGYSVSREKKERFSLILESASTNQTSMYLCASRLQGGTDTQYFGPGTRLTVL.

This clonotype was seen more than once but under ten times. This chain's CDR3 is CASSLGWEQETQYF. In nucleotides, the CDR3 is TGCGCCAGCAGCTTGGGGTGGGAACAAGAGACCCAGTACTTC. V gene TRBV5-1 combines with J gene TRBJ2-5; D not resolved. Per germline, CDR1 SGHRS and CDR2 YFSETQ. Trimming pared 0 bases from V and 2 bases from J, leaving 8 bases between. This CDR3 contains 14 residues.

This clonotype was counted ten times or more. The chain combines TRBV20-1 with TRBJ2-7; 10 bases align to TRBD1. J gave up 2 bases and V 6 bases, and 4 bases lay outside the gene matches. The CDR3 is 13 amino acids. Per the germline V gene, CDR1 is DFQATT and CDR2 is SNEGSKA (reference sequence). The chain's CDR3 is CSAHGQGAYEQYF. For the CDR3, the DNA is TGCAGTGCCCACGGACAGGGGGCCTACGAGCAGTACTTC.

There are a few counts of this clonotype. The rearrangement uses TRBV7-9 and TRBJ1-5; D gene ambiguous. The CDR3 is 12 amino acids. V dropped 1 base and J dropped 11 bases, with 9 bases sitting between them. The germline V gene encodes CDR1 SEHNR and CDR2 FQNEAQ (reference sequence). The CDR3 protein is CASSLGQLSQHF. CDR3 bases: TGTGCCAGCAGCTTAGGCCAGCTTTCCCAGCATTTT.

The J gene is TRBJ2-1, the V gene TRBV2; 7 bases fit TRBD1. The ends lost 1 base at V and 5 bases at J; junction bases unmatched: 5. CDR1 is SNHLY, CDR2 FYNNEI, per germline. The CDR3 has 15 residues. The CDR3 DNA reads TGTGCCAGCAGTGAAGAGGCAGGGGGACACAATGAGCAGTTCTTC. Its translation: CASSEEAGGHNEQFF.

This clonotype has just a few counts. This chain uses TRBV25-1 with TRBJ1-1; weak D call: TRBD1 (6 bases). V was trimmed by 3 bases and J by 4 bases, leaving 9 bases between them. CDR1 MGHDK and CDR2 SYGVNS come from the germline V gene. This CDR3 has 13 amino acids. DNA of the CDR3: TGTGCCAGCAGTGACCAGGGGAGCACTGAAGCTTTCTTT. Translated: CASSDQGSTEAFF.